This TCR beta chain was documented in a study of blood T cell repertoires in COVID-19. CDR1 MNHNY and CDR2 SVGAGI come from the germline V gene (reference sequence). The CDR3 contains 13 residues. After removal of 5 bases from V and 9 bases from J, the junction contained 7 bases not matched to a gene. Source study methods: Cell counts per sample came from amplifying reference gene primers. The data were produced by immunoSEQ multiplex PCR, yet TCRdb's version contains in-frame clones alone and is incomplete. That table supplies the V and J calls and clone size; D and trimming were determined from the DNA. The sample lists about 110,000 clones; approximately 78% were seen once.

Material: peripheral blood. The sequence derives from a man between 65 and 85 years old with acute or convalescent COVID-19. V and J are TRBV6-6 and TRBJ1-1, with TRBD1 matching over 9 bases. The CDR3 bases are TGTGCCAGCAGTCCGGGACAGGGATTACAAGCTTTCTTT. It is translated as CASSPGQGLQAFF.